Below, 23 T cell receptor beta chains from the same sample are listed, as sequenced in a study of shared clonotypes between healthy human individuals. The protocol was immunoSEQ multiplex PCR, while the TCRdb copy is restricted to in-frame clones and leaves out a portion. The table lists more than 600,000 clones, 90% to 95% of them singletons. Only CD45RO-negative cells positively selected for CCR7 counted as naive CD8 cells, so terminally differentiated effector memory CD45RA+ cells were excluded. The sample comprised naive CD8+ T cells sorted from blood. Receptors originate from a man younger than 45 in good health.

V is TRBV10-2 and J is TRBJ2-1; D remains unclear. CDR3 length: 14 amino acids. V was cut by 4 bases and J by 0 bases, with 7 bases left in between. Germline CDR1 reads WSHSY; CDR2 reads SAAADI. Written as DNA, the CDR3 is TGCGCCAGCAGTGTGACTTACTCCTACAATGAGCAGTTCTTC. Translation gives CASSVTYSYNEQFF.

This chain connects TRBV14 to TRBJ2-2; possibly TRBD1 for D (6 bases). With 1 base removed from V and 5 bases from J, the gap between germline ends came to 26 bases. CDR3 length: 20 residues. CDR1 is SGHDN, CDR2 FVKESK, per germline. CDR3 loop: CASSQGYTGTPSLGTGELFF. CDR3 coding DNA: TGTGCCAGCAGCCAAGGCTACACCGGGACACCTTCGCTTGGGACCGGGGAGCTGTTTTTT.

The sample holds one count of this clone. The chain combines TRBV9 with TRBJ2-3, with unresolved D. The V and J ends lost 3 bases and 9 bases respectively, with 11 bases between them. Germline loops: CDR1 SGDLS, CDR2 YYNGEE. This CDR3 has 12 residues. CDR3 in DNA: TGTGCCAGCAGCGGGACCTTTGCCACGCAGTATTTT. Protein sequence: CASSGTFATQYF.

The J gene is TRBJ1-5, the V gene TRBV9; D is ambiguous. This CDR3 has 13 residues. The V gene lost 4 bases and the J gene lost 5 bases, with 10 bases spanning the gap. Germline CDR1 and CDR2: SGDLS and YYNGEE. CDR3 DNA sequence: TGTGCCAGCAGCCCCGCCGGAGATCAGCCCCAGCATTTT. This codes for CASSPAGDQPQHF.

The chain recombines TRBV10-3 with TRBJ1-3; D is uncertain. The CDR3 has 16 amino acids. V gave up 6 bases and J gave up 3 bases, with 18 bases separating them. The germline V gene encodes CDR1 ENHRY and CDR2 SYGVKD. This CDR3 is CAISKTAEVYGNTIYF. The CDR3 nucleotides are TGTGCCATCAGCAAAACCGCCGAAGTTTATGGAAACACCATATATTTT.

The rearrangement joins TRBV5-1 to TRBJ2-1; no clear D gene. The length of the CDR3 is 12 residues. Trimming pared 4 bases from V and 3 bases from J, leaving 5 bases between. The germline gives CDR1 SGHRS, CDR2 YFSETQ. The CDR3 nucleotides are TGCGCCAGCAGCCAGATCTACAATGAGCAGTTCTTC. Its translation is CASSQIYNEQFF.

The J gene is TRBJ2-1, the V gene TRBV28; 14 bases map to TRBD2. The V segment lost 5 bases and the J segment 0 bases; nucleotides outside the gene matches: 9. Per germline, CDR1 MDHEN and CDR2 SYDVKM. The CDR3 sequence is 19 residues long. CDR3 region: CASSPLRTSGRISYNEQFF. The CDR3 DNA reads TGTGCCAGCAGTCCTCTCAGGACTAGCGGGAGGATCTCCTACAATGAGCAGTTCTTC.

The chain combines TRBV29-1 with TRBJ2-7, with TRBD1 identical over 7 bases. Germline trimming cut 1 base from V and 6 bases from J; bases unmatched to any gene: 12. The CDR3 extends over 15 amino acids. The germline V gene has CDR1 SQVTM and CDR2 ANQGSEA. CDR3 protein: CSVEGGQKRSGEQYF. Written as DNA, the CDR3 is TGCAGCGTTGAAGGGGGACAGAAGAGGTCGGGCGAGCAGTACTTC.

This chain joins TRBV11-2 and TRBJ2-7; TRBD1 aligns across 11 bases. This CDR3 is built from 17 residues. The V segment lost 2 bases and the J segment 5 bases; nucleotides outside the gene matches: 11. Per germline, CDR1 SGHAT and CDR2 FQNNGV. Written as DNA, the CDR3 is TGTGCCAGCAGCTTATATATAGCGGACAGGGGGCACGACGAGCAGTACTTC. Protein sequence: CASSLYIADRGHDEQYF.

This clone was counted between two and nine times. This chain joins TRBV2 and TRBJ2-1; perhaps TRBD1 as D (6 bases). V lost 10 bases, J lost 12 bases, and 28 bases lay in between. The germline V gene encodes CDR1 SNHLY and CDR2 FYNNEI. CDR3 length: 15 residues. The CDR3 loop is CANDLEQGKGMRQFF. CDR3 DNA: TGTGCCAACGACCTCGAACAGGGTAAAGGAATGAGGCAGTTCTTC.

V usage is TRBV25-1 and J usage is TRBJ2-3, with D perhaps matching TRBD1 (6 bases). V was pared by 4 bases and J by 11 bases, with 16 bases between. The germline CDR1 and CDR2 sequences are MGHDK and SYGVNS. The CDR3 runs 13 residues. The CDR3 nucleotides are TGTGCCAGCAGTGGGTGGGACAACCTTGGGCAGTATTTT. Its translation: CASSGWDNLGQYF.

This chain links TRBV7-9 with TRBJ1-5; no reliable D call. The CDR3 contains 14 residues. Between the trimmed V and J ends, which lost 5 bases and 0 bases, there was a span of 8 bases. Per the germline V gene, CDR1 is SEHNR and CDR2 is FQNEAQ (reference sequence). Here the CDR3 reads CASSQTFSNQPQHF. CDR3 DNA sequence: TGTGCCAGCAGCCAGACCTTTAGCAATCAGCCCCAGCATTTT.

The chain uses TRBV27 and TRBJ1-1, with TRBD1 matching over 8 bases. The CDR3 consists of 16 residues. The germline V gene encodes CDR1 MNHEY and CDR2 SMNVEV (reference sequence). The V gene end was trimmed by 5 bases and the J gene end by 0 bases; junction bases not matched to a gene: 8. The CDR3 sequence: CASSPTTGALNTEAFF. The CDR3 bases are TGTGCCAGCAGTCCGACGACAGGGGCGTTGAACACTGAAGCTTTCTTT.

This chain connects TRBV9 to TRBJ2-1; no clear D gene. The CDR3 has 15 residues. The germline V gene encodes CDR1 SGDLS and CDR2 YYNGEE. Trimming removed 0 bases at V and 0 bases at J, with 7 bases between. CDR3 amino acids: CASSVETVSYNEQFF. The CDR3 DNA follows: TGTGCCAGCAGCGTAGAAACGGTCTCCTACAATGAGCAGTTCTTC.

V and J are TRBV19 and TRBJ2-7, with D perhaps matching TRBD1 (5 bases). Germline values: CDR1 LNHDA, CDR2 SQIVND (reference sequence). Trimming stripped 6 bases from V and 3 bases from J, with 9 bases between. The CDR3 length is 12 residues. Here the CDR3 reads CASREGDYEQYF. The CDR3 coding sequence is TGTGCCAGTAGGGAAGGGGACTACGAGCAGTACTTC.

V usage is TRBV7-9 and J usage is TRBJ1-4; no firm D call. Looked up from germline, CDR1 is SEHNR and CDR2 is FQNEAQ (reference sequence). V lost 3 bases and J lost 0, with 8 bases in between. CDR3 length: 15 residues. The CDR3 reads CASSFGETTNEKLFF. CDR3 sequence (DNA): TGTGCCAGCAGCTTTGGGGAGACAACTAATGAAAAACTGTTTTTT.

The genes are TRBV27 and TRBJ2-4; TRBD1 might be the D (5 bases). V dropped 3 bases and J dropped 0 bases, with 9 bases sitting between them. Germline loops: CDR1 MNHEY, CDR2 SMNVEV (reference sequence). This CDR3 comprises 15 residues. The CDR3: CASSFRGLAKNIQYF. CDR3 DNA sequence: TGTGCCAGCAGTTTTAGGGGATTAGCCAAAAACATTCAGTACTTC.

The chain couples TRBV2 to TRBJ2-1; D gene ambiguous. V dropped 1 base and J dropped 5 bases, with 9 bases sitting between them. CDR3 length: 14 amino acids. CDR1 is SNHLY, CDR2 FYNNEI, per germline. CDR3 region: CASSEGKLHNEQFF. DNA for the CDR3: TGTGCCAGCAGTGAAGGAAAACTTCACAATGAGCAGTTCTTC. Using reference TRBV2 and TRBJ2-1 for the parts outside the CDR3, the full variable domain is EPEVTQTPSHQVTQMGQEVILRCVPISNHLYFYWYRQILGQKVEFLVSFYNNEISEKSEIFDDQFSVERPDGSNFTLKIRSTKLEDSAMYFCASSEGKLHNEQFFGPGTRLTVL.

The chain employs TRBV9 and TRBJ2-1; 11 nucleotides agree with TRBD1. This CDR3 spans 14 amino acids. The ends lost 4 bases at V and 8 bases at J; junction bases unmatched: 5. The germline gives CDR1 SGDLS, CDR2 YYNGEE. The CDR3 sequence is CASSSGQGADEQFF. The CDR3 DNA reads TGTGCCAGCAGCTCCGGACAGGGGGCGGATGAGCAGTTCTTC.

This clone was observed a single time. The genes are TRBV4-1 and TRBJ2-7; TRBD2 aligns across 7 bases. Trimming cost V 0 bases and J 3 bases; bases outside gene matches: 5. Germline V gene data show CDR1 as MGHRA and CDR2 as YSYEKL. This CDR3 comprises 15 residues. This chain's CDR3 is CASSQEWGGNYEQYF. In DNA, the CDR3 is TGCGCCAGCAGCCAAGAATGGGGGGGAAACTACGAGCAGTACTTC.

The rearrangement joins TRBV7-6 to TRBJ2-7; 8 bases line up with TRBD2. In germline, CDR1 is SGHVS, CDR2 FNYEAQ. After removal of 5 bases from V and 4 bases from J, the junction contained 10 bases not matched to a gene. The CDR3 sequence is 15 residues long. The CDR3 reads CASSRAGEALYEQYF. The CDR3 nucleotides read TGTGCCAGCAGCCGAGCGGGAGAGGCCCTTTACGAGCAGTACTTC. The variable domain in full, completed from reference TRBV7-6 and TRBJ2-7, reads GAGVSQSPRYKVTKRGQDVALRCDPISGHVSLYWYRQALGQGPEFLTYFNYEAQQDKSGLPNDRFSAERPEGSISTLTIQRTEQRDSAMYRCASSRAGEALYEQYFGPGTRLTVT.

The rearrangement uses TRBV7-9 and TRBJ2-5; D is perhaps TRBD2 (6 bases). This CDR3 comprises 13 residues. The germline V gene encodes CDR1 SEHNR and CDR2 FQNEAQ (reference sequence). Between the trimmed V and J ends, which lost 11 bases and 2 bases, there was a span of 15 bases. The CDR3 DNA sequence: TGTGCCGCACGGGTAGCGGCACAAGAGACCCAGTACTTC. It specifies CAARVAAQETQYF.

The chain couples TRBV7-6 to TRBJ2-3; D remains ambiguous. Germline CDR1 reads SGHVS; CDR2 reads FNYEAQ. With 1 base removed from V and 2 bases from J, the gap between germline ends came to 10 bases. The CDR3 consists of 15 residues. Written as DNA, the CDR3 is TGTGCCAGCAGCTTAGTTCCGGGTAACACAGATACGCAGTATTTT. Translated, it gives CASSLVPGNTDTQYF.